The rows below give T cell receptor beta chains drawn from one sample of a study of blood T cell repertoires in COVID-19. TCRdb's copy holds only in-frame clones and misses some; the assay was immunoSEQ multiplex PCR. The sample holds 35,000 to 45,000 clones, roughly 85% seen once. The sequenced sample was peripheral blood. The receptors originated from a human donor in a cohort sampled during active COVID-19. CDR3s include the opening cysteine and the closing phenylalanine or tryptophan. The order of the fields is CDR3 protein, CDR3 DNA, clone size, J gene, D gene, V gene. A D gene is named only where the DNA matches it firmly. Expanded clones are given a class, and other clones once, few, many or no size at all.

CASSLQRLAGARNEQFF TGTGCCAGCAGCCTTCAACGACTAGCGGGAGCGAGAAATGAGCAGTTCTTC . TRBJ2-1 TRBD2 TRBV9
CASSWTLLGNSPLHF TGTGCCAGCAGCTGGACATTATTAGGGAATTCACCCCTCCACTTT . TRBJ1-6 . TRBV5-8
CASSYGGLDSPLHF TGTGCCAGCAGTTACGGGGGGTTAGATTCACCCCTCCACTTT . TRBJ1-6 . TRBV6-5
CASSKGLMNTEAFF TGTGCCAGCAGCAAGGGACTGATGAACACTGAAGCTTTCTTT . TRBJ1-1 . TRBV5-4
CSVERGGNTEAFF TGCAGCGTTGAGAGGGGAGGGAACACTGAAGCTTTCTTT . TRBJ1-1 . TRBV29-1
CASSVGAGENIQYF TGTGCCAGCAGCGTAGGGGCGGGGGAAAACATTCAGTACTTC . TRBJ2-4 TRBD2 TRBV9
CASSQISSSGNTIYF TGTGCCAGCAGCCAAATCAGTTCCTCTGGAAACACCATATATTTT . TRBJ1-3 . TRBV16
CASSLEGLAGREQYF TGCGCCAGCAGCTTGGAAGGACTAGCGGGGCGCGAGCAGTACTTC . TRBJ2-7 TRBD2 TRBV5-1
CASSRGQVFSYEQYF TGTGCCAGCAGTCGTGGACAGGTTTTCTCCTACGAGCAGTACTTC . TRBJ2-7 TRBD1 TRBV6-2/TRBV6-3
CASSLGGSLGNTQYF TGTGCCAGTAGCTTAGGGGGCTCTTTAGGAAATACGCAGTATTTT . TRBJ2-3 TRBD1 TRBV19
CASSIQGSHGYTF TGTGCCAGTAGTATACAGGGAAGCCATGGCTACACCTTC . TRBJ1-2 . TRBV19
CASSESGSLYNEQFF TGTGCCAGCAGTGAATCTGGGAGCCTTTACAATGAGCAGTTCTTC . TRBJ2-1 . TRBV2
CASSSGGLGSNTEAFF TGTGCCAGCAGTTCCGGGGGGCTAGGGTCGAACACTGAAGCTTTCTTT once TRBJ1-1 . TRBV6-5
CASSQATTSGGLRDTQYF TGTGCCAGCAGCCAAGCGACCACTAGCGGGGGCTTGAGAGATACGCAGTATTTT . TRBJ2-3 TRBD2 TRBV3-1/TRBV3-2
CASSLVTLQGSAPLHF TGTGCCAGCAGCTTAGTGACTTTACAGGGTTCGGCACCCCTCCACTTT . TRBJ1-6 . TRBV7-2
CASSELGSEKLFF TGTGCCAGCAGTGAATTGGGGAGTGAAAAACTGTTTTTT . TRBJ1-4 . TRBV25-1
CASSPGTGLEKLFF TGTGCCAGCTCACCAGGGACAGGGCTTGAAAAACTGTTTTTT . TRBJ1-4 TRBD1 TRBV18
CASSQEAGGYEQYF TGTGCCAGCAGCCAAGAGGCGGGAGGGTACGAGCAGTACTTC once TRBJ2-7 TRBD2 TRBV3-1/TRBV3-2